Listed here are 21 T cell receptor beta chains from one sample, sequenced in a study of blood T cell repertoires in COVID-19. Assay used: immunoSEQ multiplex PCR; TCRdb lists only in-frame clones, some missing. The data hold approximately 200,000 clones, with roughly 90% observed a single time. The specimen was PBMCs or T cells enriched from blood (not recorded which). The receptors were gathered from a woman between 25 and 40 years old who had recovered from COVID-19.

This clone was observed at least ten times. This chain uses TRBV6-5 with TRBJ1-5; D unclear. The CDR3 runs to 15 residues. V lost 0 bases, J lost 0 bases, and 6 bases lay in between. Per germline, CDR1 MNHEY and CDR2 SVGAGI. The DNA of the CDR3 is TGTGCCAGCAGTTACTCCGGGGTTAGCAATCAGCCCCAGCATTTT. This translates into CASSYSGVSNQPQHF.

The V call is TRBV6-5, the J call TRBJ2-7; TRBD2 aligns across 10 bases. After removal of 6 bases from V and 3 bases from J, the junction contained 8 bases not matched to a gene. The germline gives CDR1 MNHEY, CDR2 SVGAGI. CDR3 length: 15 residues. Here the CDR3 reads CASRISGGFFYEQYF. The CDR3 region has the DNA TGTGCCAGCAGAATTAGCGGGGGGTTTTTCTACGAGCAGTACTTC.

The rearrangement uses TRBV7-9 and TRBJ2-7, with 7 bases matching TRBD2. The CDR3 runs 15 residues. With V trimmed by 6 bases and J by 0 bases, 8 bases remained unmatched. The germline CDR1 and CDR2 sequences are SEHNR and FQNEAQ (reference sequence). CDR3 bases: TGTGCCAGCAGTCGCAGCGGGGCCCTCTCCTACGAGCAGTACTTC. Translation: CASSRSGALSYEQYF.

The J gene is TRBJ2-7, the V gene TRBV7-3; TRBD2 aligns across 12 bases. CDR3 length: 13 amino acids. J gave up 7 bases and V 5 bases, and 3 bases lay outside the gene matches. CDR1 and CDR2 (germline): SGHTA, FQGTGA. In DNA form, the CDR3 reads TGTGCCAGCAGCCTAGCGGGGGGGCCTGAGCAGTACTTC. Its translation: CASSLAGGPEQYF. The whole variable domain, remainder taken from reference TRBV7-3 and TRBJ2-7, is GAGVSQTPSNKVTEKGKYVELRCDPISGHTALYWYRQSLGQGPEFLIYFQGTGAADDSGLPNDRFFAVRPEGSVSTLKIQRTERGDSAVYLCASSLAGGPEQYFGPGTRLTVT.

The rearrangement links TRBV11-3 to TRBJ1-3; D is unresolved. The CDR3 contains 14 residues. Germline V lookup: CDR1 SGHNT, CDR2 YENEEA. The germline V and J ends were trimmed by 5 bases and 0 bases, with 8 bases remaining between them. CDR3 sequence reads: CASSLSGSGNTIYF. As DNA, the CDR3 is TGTGCCAGCAGCCTGAGCGGCTCTGGAAACACCATATATTTT.

CDR3 amino acids: CASSPRDRGSGYTF. The CDR3 bases are TGTGCCAGTAGTCCCCGGGACAGGGGCTCGGGCTACACCTTC. This chain joins TRBV19 and TRBJ1-2, with 10 bases aligning to TRBD1. V shed 5 bases, J shed 8 bases, and the junction held 8 bases outside the gene matches. This CDR3 is built from 14 residues. In germline, CDR1 is LNHDA, CDR2 SQIVND (reference sequence).

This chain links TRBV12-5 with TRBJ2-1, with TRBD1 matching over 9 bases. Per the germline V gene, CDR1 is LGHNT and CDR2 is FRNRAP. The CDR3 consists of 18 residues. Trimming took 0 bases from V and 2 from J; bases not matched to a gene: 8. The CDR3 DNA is TGTGCTAGTGGTTTGGTATTGGGAGGGGACAGGGCCTACAATGAGCAGTTCTTC. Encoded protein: CASGLVLGGDRAYNEQFF. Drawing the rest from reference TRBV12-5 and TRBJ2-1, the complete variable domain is DARVTQTPRHKVTEMGQEVTMRCQPILGHNTVFWYRQTMMQGLELLAYFRNRAPLDDSGMPKDRFSAEMPDATLATLKIQPSEPRDSAVYFCASGLVLGGDRAYNEQFFGPGTRLTVL.

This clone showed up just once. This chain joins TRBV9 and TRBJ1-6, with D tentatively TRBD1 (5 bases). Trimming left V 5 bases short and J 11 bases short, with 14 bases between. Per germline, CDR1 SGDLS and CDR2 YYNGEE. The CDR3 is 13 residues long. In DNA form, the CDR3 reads TGTGCCAGCAGTGGAGGGGCCCGGGCACCCCTCCACTTT. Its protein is CASSGGARAPLHF.

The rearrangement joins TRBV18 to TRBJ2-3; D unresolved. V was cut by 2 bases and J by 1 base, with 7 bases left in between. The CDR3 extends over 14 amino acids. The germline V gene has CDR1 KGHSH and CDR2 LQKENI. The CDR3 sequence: CASSPASGTDTQYF. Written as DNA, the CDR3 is TGTGCCAGCTCACCAGCGTCGGGCACAGATACGCAGTATTTT.

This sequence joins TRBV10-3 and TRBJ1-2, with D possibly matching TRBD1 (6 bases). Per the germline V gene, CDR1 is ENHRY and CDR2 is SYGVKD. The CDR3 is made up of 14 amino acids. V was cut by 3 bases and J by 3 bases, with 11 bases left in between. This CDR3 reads CAISESAGDYGYTF. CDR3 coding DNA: TGTGCCATCAGTGAATCGGCAGGGGACTATGGCTACACCTTC.

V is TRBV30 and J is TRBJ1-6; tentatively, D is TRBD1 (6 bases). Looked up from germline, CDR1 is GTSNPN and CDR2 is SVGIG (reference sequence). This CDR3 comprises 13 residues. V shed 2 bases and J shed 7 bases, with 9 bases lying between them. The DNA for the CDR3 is TGTGCCTGGAGTAAGGGGGGGAATTCACCCCTCCACTTT. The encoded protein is CAWSKGGNSPLHF.

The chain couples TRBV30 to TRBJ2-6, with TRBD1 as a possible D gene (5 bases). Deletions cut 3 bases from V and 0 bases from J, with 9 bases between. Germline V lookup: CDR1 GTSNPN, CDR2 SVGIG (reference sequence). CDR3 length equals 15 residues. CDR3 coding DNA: TGTGCCTGGAGGTCAGGGATCTCTGGGGCCAACGTCCTGACTTTC. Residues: CAWRSGISGANVLTF.

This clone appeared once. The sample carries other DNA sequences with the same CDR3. The CDR3 reads CASSLSGRGTEAFF. For the CDR3, the DNA is TGTGCCAGCAGCTTATCTGGCAGGGGAACTGAAGCTTTCTTT. The gene calls are TRBV7-3 and TRBJ1-1; tentative D call: TRBD1 (6 bases). The CDR3 runs 14 residues. Trimming took off 2 bases at V and 5 bases at J, with 12 bases between the two ends. Germline V CDR1 and CDR2: SGHTA, FQGTGA.

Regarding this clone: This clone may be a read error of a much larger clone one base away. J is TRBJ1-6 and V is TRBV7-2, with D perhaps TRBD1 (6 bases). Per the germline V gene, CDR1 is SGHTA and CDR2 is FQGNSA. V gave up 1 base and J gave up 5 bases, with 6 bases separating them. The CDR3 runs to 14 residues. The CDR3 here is CASSLGTDNSPLHF. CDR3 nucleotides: TGTGCCAGCAGCTTAGGGACAGATAATTCACCCCTCCACTTT.

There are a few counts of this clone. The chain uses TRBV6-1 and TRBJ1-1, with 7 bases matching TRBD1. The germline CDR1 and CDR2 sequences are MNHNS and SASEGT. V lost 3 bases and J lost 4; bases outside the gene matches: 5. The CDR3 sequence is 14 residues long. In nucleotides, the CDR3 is TGTGCCAGCAGTGATTCGTACAGGGGCACTGAAGCTTTCTTT. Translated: CASSDSYRGTEAFF.

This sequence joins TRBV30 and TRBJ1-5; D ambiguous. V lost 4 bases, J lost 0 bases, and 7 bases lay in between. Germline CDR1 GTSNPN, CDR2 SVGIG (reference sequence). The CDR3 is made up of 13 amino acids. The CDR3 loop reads CAWTENSNQPQHF. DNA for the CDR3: TGTGCCTGGACAGAAAATAGCAATCAGCCCCAGCATTTT.

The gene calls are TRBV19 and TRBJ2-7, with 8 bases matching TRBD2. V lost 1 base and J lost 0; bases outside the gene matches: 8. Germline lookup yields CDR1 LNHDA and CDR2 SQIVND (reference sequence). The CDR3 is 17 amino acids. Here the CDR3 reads CASSIVGAGVFSYEQYF. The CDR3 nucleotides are TGTGCCAGTAGTATAGTTGGAGCGGGGGTCTTCTCCTACGAGCAGTACTTC.

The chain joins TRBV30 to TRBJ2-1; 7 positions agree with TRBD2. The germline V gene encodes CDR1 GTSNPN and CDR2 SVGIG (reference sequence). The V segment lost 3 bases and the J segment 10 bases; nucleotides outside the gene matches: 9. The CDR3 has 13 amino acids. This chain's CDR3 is CAWSQRDEGEQFF. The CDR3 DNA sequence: TGTGCCTGGAGCCAGCGGGACGAGGGAGAGCAGTTCTTC.

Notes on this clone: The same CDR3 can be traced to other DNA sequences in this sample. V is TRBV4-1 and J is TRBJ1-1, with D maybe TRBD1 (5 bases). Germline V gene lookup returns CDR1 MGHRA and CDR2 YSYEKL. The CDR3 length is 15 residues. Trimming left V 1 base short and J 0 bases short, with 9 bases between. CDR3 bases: TGCGCCAGCAGCCAAGGGACGGACATGAACACTGAAGCTTTCTTT. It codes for CASSQGTDMNTEAFF.

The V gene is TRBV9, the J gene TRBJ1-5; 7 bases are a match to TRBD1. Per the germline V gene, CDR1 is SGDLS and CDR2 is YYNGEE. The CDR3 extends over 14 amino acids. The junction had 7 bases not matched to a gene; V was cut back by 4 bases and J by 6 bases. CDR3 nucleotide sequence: TGTGCCAGCAGCCCACACAGGGGAGGTCAGCCCCAGCATTTT. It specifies CASSPHRGGQPQHF.

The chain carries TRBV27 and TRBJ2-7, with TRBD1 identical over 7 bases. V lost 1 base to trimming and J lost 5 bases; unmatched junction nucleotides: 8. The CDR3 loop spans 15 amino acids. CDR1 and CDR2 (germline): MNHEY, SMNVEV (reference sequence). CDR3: CASSLLTGTIHEQYF. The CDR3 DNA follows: TGTGCCAGCAGTTTATTGACAGGGACGATCCACGAGCAGTACTTC.